This T cell receptor beta chain was obtained from a study of T cells in Graves' hyperthyroidism and ophthalmopathy (dated by TCRdb to the late 2010s). Regarding the study in general: Peripheral blood samples were taken at the time of initial diagnosis, prior to any treatment. TCR V-J signatures able to tell the groups apart were searched for in a discovery cohort of 100 or so patients, of whom more than 40 had Graves' ophthalmopathy and 55 to 65 had stable Graves' hyperthyroidism. An independent validation cohort of under 20 hyperthyroidism patients and about 15 patients who later progressed to ophthalmopathy tested prospective prediction of ophthalmopathy. For training and testing, the 110 or so patients in the discovery cohort were randomly divided in a 7:3 ratio. TCR Vbeta CDR3 sequencing of approximately 140 peripheral blood samples (over 40 ophthalmopathy, under 80 hyperthyroidism and around 17 progressor patients) is reported in the paper. The study also compared thyroid tissue and blood T-cell repertoires from about six Graves' hyperthyroidism patients. Following sampling, methimazole starting at 30 mg daily was given to hyperthyroidism patients, and high-dose intravenous methylprednisolone was given to ophthalmopathy patients.

This clonotype occurred many times. Its antigen remains undetermined. Per-nucleotide qualities are absent, and no much larger clonotype sits a single base away. The full study reports these points: Blood samples also contained most of the expanded thyroid clonotypes (frequency above 0.001), which suggests that blood repertoires may reflect thyroid immune responses. In validation, the model predicted progression to ophthalmopathy with 65% to 71% sensitivity and approximately 72% specificity, a median of approximately 6.5 months before onset. A 13 V-J signature model separated ophthalmopathy from stable hyperthyroidism, with about 90% sensitivity and around 84% specificity in cross-validation and 80%/75% in testing. No statistical method was used to fix the sample size in advance, and group allocation was not hidden from the investigators.

Trimming removed 0 bases from V and 6 bases from J, leaving 11 bases between the germline ends. The germline V gene (reference sequence) gives CDR1 as GTSNPN and CDR2 as SVGIG. Reading from cysteine to phenylalanine, the CDR3 counts 13 amino acids. Just the 39-base CDR3 DNA is kept, in frame starting at base 1. Ophthalmopathy patients had moderately to severely active disease, Clinical Activity Score of at least 3, NOSPECS grade of at least 4, and duration under 3 months. Patients with uncontrolled infections, other autoimmune diseases, pregnancy or lactation were excluded. Clinical symptoms, serum thyroxine and TRAb, thyroid ultrasound, and orbital computed tomography formed the basis for the diagnoses. PBMCs were isolated from more than 8 ml of fresh peripheral blood by Ficoll-Paque density gradient centrifugation. Total RNA was extracted using Trizol reagent, and RNA quality was assessed on an Agilent 2100 Bioanalyzer.

The TCR beta CDR3 regions were amplified from the RNA transcripts. The TCR CDR3 was subjected to a first round of RT-PCR using the HTBI primer set and the Qiagen OneStep RT-PCR kit. The libraries were constructed in a second round of multiplex PCR and then size-selected and purified. Paired-end sequencing of the libraries was performed with 100 bp reads on an Illumina HiSeq2000. The published analysis was carried out like this. SOAPnuke was used to process the raw data, throwing out any read that contained adapters or uncalled bases, had a mean Phred below 15, or lacked an exact constant-primer or identifier match. COPE v1.2.5 was used to merge high-quality paired reads, and clonotypes were defined as unique nucleotide sequences. MiTCR v1.1 was used to align clonotypes to the IMGT TRBV, TRBD and TRBJ reference segments. Analysis was restricted to V-J combinations with a frequency above 0.0001, which covered just over 98% of repertoires. A TCS score was defined as the ratio between F50 (clonal expansion) and ExV (chaos), using BLOSUM62-based TCRdist between CDR3 peptides within each V-J. Welch's t-statistics and random forest reduced some 510 V-J features to under 15, which were used in a naive Bayes classifier (R e1071). TCRdb handled the public reads itself, with Q25 trimming in fastp and clone calling in MiXCR, and kept productive beta chains. Merged by CDR3 protein, the rows form single entries marked with the most common genes and DNA. The authors' filters were not applied to this entry. In this sample the table shows 500,000 or so distinct CDR3 sequences, 15% to 20% of which occur a single time. The top ten constitute around 17% of the sample.

This TCR was recovered from a woman under 30 with Graves' ophthalmopathy. Sequencing used blood. The chain is made from TRBV30 and TRBJ1-1, with the D gene not confidently named. The bases read TGTGCCTGGAGTGTGGTGGATGCCCCTGAAGCTTTCTTT. This sequence encodes CAWSVVDAPEAFF.